The source of this T cell receptor beta chain is a study of immune heterogeneity within non-small cell lung tumors. Multiplex PCR was performed with 32 V and 13 J primers, and it amplified TCR beta CDR3. TCRdb redid the calling of the multiplex PCR reads with MiXCR, one entry per CDR3 protein. The sample carries over 25,000 distinct CDR3 sequences, 25% to 30% recorded once. Per sample, around 0.65 ug of bulk tumor genomic DNA was the template used. Widely spaced biopsies, several per primary tumor, were obtained at surgery. Their non-small cell lung cancer was newly diagnosed and untreated, and the patients underwent curative surgery. In its sample, this clonotype was seen many times. The germline V and J ends were trimmed by 2 bases and 4 bases, with 12 bases remaining between them. CDR1 SQVTM and CDR2 ANQGSEA come from the germline V gene. This CDR3 has 13 amino acids.

This TCR came from a man aged 40-49 years with non-small cell lung cancer. The sample consisted of lung tumor tissue. This chain connects TRBV29-1 to TRBJ2-7; D is undetermined. The CDR3 reads CSVENGAQYEQYF. CDR3 sequence (DNA): TGCAGCGTTGAAAATGGAGCGCAATACGAGCAGTACTTC.